The following is a T cell receptor (beta chain) sequence with its context. Its antigen is currently not known. Per-base quality was not reported, and no clone a single base away is much larger than it. These data originate in a study of T cell repertoires in aging, cancer and after chemotherapy (dated by TCRdb to between 2018 and 2021). Some background on the complete study: Six donor age groups were covered, ranging from 30 or younger up to 70 or older, and each group contained at least three individuals. In the hematological group, the paired samples taken before and after chemotherapy came from chronic lymphocytic leukemia patients who were treated with regimens based on fludarabine or bendamustine. Approximately 8.4 million TCR reads were contained in the full dataset. To examine immunoaging and T cell reconstitution after chemotherapy, the study profiled TCR beta repertoires in peripheral blood from healthy donors and cancer patients. A cohort of some 210 cancer patients (about 93 with hematological and 124 with solid cancers) was assembled, and 95 to 100 healthy donors were included as a reference group. The paper as a whole reports these results and caveats: Lymphoid organ infiltration was present in the hematological cancer patients, and this infiltration may itself impair thymic emigration or the expansion of peripheral T cells. In healthy donors, the decline in TCR diversity with age was mainly explained by loss of richness, whereas in cancer patients loss of evenness was also found to contribute. In both cancer cohorts, median generation probability rose over the chemotherapy interval, which suggests that the repertoire was reconstituted through rebound thymic output. Significantly lower blood TCR diversity and higher clonality were observed in untreated patients with hematological or solid cancers than in age-matched healthy donors. The authors noted that the repertoire data do not allow conclusions about immunological memory after chemotherapy.

Using a mixed TRB-A/B primer pool, multiplex touch-down PCR amplified rearranged TRB sequences covering the V, D and J segments. Two consecutive PCR reactions with Phusion HS II polymerase added Illumina adapters and sample indices to the amplicons. Amplicons were gel-purified with the NucleoSpin Gel and PCR Clean-up kit, then checked with Qubit and an Agilent 2100 Bioanalyzer. Sequencing of libraries was carried out on an Illumina MiSeq in 600-cycle, single-indexed, paired-end runs. Under the source paper's analysis protocol: TRB sequences were processed with MiXCR versions 2.12 and 3.0.5. A clone was defined as each unique CDR3 nucleotide sequence, and only productive sequences supported by at least two reads were kept. The repertoire metrics were Shannon diversity, evenness, clonality (defined as one minus evenness), and alpha-parameterized diversity profiles covering alpha 0 to 5. The IGoR algorithm was used to calculate generation probabilities for clones in the paired samples taken before and after chemotherapy. The public sequencing data were trimmed at Q25 with fastp and processed into clonotypes with MiXCR by TCRdb, which kept only in-frame beta chains. Rows with one shared CDR3 protein collapse into an entry with the most common genes and DNA. In this record, the V and J calls reflect TCRdb's handling and not the investigators' own analysis. The sample table shows about 4,500 distinct CDR3 sequences, and over 25% are seen once. 47% of the sample belongs to the ten largest clones.

TCR beta rearrangements were amplified from genomic DNA extracted from peripheral blood rather than from sorted cells or RNA. Sequenced material: blood. The sequence derives from a human donor with a blood cancer.

CDR3 protein: CATQDGGGELFF. The sequenced DNA is TGTGCCACCCAAGATGGGGGCGGGGAGCTGTTTTTT. The sequence joins TRBV6-6 to TRBJ2-2; the D match is possibly TRBD1 or TRBD2, with 5 bases aligned in each. V loses 10 bases, J loses 7 bases, and the germline ends lie 13 bases apart. The cysteine opens and the phenylalanine closes a CDR3 of 12 amino acids. Only CDR3 DNA is held: 36 bases, read in frame from base 1. For CDR1 and CDR2, the germline V gene (reference sequence) lists MNHNY and SVGAGI.